This T cell receptor (beta chain) was sequenced during a study of Ad26.COV2.S vaccination and SARS-CoV-2 variants. This clone has only one observation. Assay: immunoSEQ multiplex PCR; the TCRdb copy retains only in-frame clones and omits some. The repertoire holds around 450,000 clones, less than 95% seen once, with around 4.2% in the top ten. This CDR3 contains 12 residues. In germline, CDR1 is DFQATT, CDR2 SNEGSKA (reference sequence). V gave up 3 bases and J gave up 0 bases, with 5 bases separating them. Treatment denoted: around 19 received Ad26.COV2.S at low or high dose, single or two shots; 5 received placebo; per-sample allocation not given. Collection of the samples took place on day 63 after the first injection of vaccine or placebo.

This clonotype was obtained from a person aged 18 to 65 who received the Ad26.COV2.S COVID-19 vaccine or a placebo. The sequences come from peripheral blood, collected in a trial of Ad26.COV2.S vaccine versus placebo. V is TRBV20-1 and J is TRBJ1-1; D is uncertain. The CDR3 nucleotides are TGCAGTGCTAGTAGCGTGAACACTGAAGCTTTCTTT. It encodes CSASSVNTEAFF.